The entry below describes one TCR beta chain. One Seattle source followed patients from active infection through their disease course. The V and J ends lost 0 bases and 6 bases, in that order; junction bases with no gene match: 6. Germline V gene sequence: CDR1 SGHAT, CDR2 FQNNGV. The CDR3 runs 17 residues. The data belong to a study of blood T cell repertoires in COVID-19. As for the study in general: PBMCs, B-cell-depleted T cells, or T cells were the source of the cDNA or gDNA that made up the material.

Using immunoSEQ multiplex PCR, the repertoire was profiled, and TCRdb retains in-frame clones only, with some absent. The sample includes about 240,000 clones, roughly 85% of them seen just once. What was sequenced was peripheral blood. The receptor was isolated from a man over 45 with COVID-19, enrolled during active disease. The V gene is TRBV11-2, the J gene TRBJ2-2; 11 bases match TRBD2. CDR3 coding DNA: TGTGCCAGCAGCTTAGAGCGACTAGCGGGAAAGCCCGGGGAGCTGTTTTTT. Translating it yields CASSLERLAGKPGELFF.